This passage covers 3 T cell receptor beta chains from one sample sequenced in a study of T cell repertoires in cytomegalovirus infection. MiXCR was run by TCRdb on the reads, yielding one entry per CDR3 protein. The sample holds approximately 100,000 distinct CDR3 sequences, roughly 40% seen once. Their cognate antigens are unknown. The material was CD8+ T cells from cultured PBMCs, obtained from culture after CMV antigen stimulation. The receptors here all came from a human donor in good health (CMV status not recorded). Some clones in this sample may be carry-over from other donors' samples.

The chain carries TRBV27 and TRBJ2-7, with 9 bases that match TRBD2. Germline values: CDR1 MNHEY, CDR2 SMNVEV (reference sequence). CDR3 size: 14 residues. The junction had 5 bases not matched to a gene; V was cut back by 4 bases and J by 4 bases. CDR3 protein: CASSYSGGSYEQYF. For the CDR3, the DNA is TGTGCCAGCAGTTATAGCGGGGGTTCTTACGAGCAGTACTTC.

With regard to this clonotype: Its ends do not fully match the called genes, so a read error is possible. Here the CDR3 DNA reads TGTGCCAGCAGTCAGAGCGGGGGGGGGAACTCCGGGGAGCTGTTTTTT. It yields the protein CASSQSGGGNSGELFF. The gene calls are TRBV12-3 or TRBV12-4 and TRBJ2-2; 10 positions match TRBD2. The CDR3 extends over 16 amino acids.

This clonotype appeared a few times. This chain uses TRBV7-6 with TRBJ1-3; 10 nucleotides match TRBD1. Per germline, CDR1 SGHVS and CDR2 FNYEAQ. Losses at the gene ends were 4 bases for V and 5 bases for J; bases not matched to a gene: 2. The CDR3 is 14 residues long. The chain's CDR3 is CASSSGQGRNTIYF. The CDR3 DNA sequence: TGTGCCAGCAGCTCGGGACAGGGGAGAAACACCATATATTTT.